The entry below gives a single T cell receptor beta chain sequence along with its context. These data come from a study of technical replicates of blood from a few donors. Clones were sequenced by immunoSEQ multiplex PCR, and TCRdb holds only the in-frame ones, with some missing. This sample has about 62,000 clones, with 95% to 98% found just once. The CDR3 is 14 residues long. The V segment lost 2 bases and the J segment 3 bases; nucleotides outside the gene matches: 4. Germline-derived CDR1 and CDR2 are GTSNPN and SVGIG (reference sequence). The sample was T cells isolated from PBMCs. This clonotype was obtained from a human donor in good health. V is TRBV30 and J is TRBJ2-7; 10 nucleotides match TRBD2. The CDR3 bases are TGTGCCTGGAGTAATAGCGGGGGGTTCTACGAGCAGTACTTC. It yields the protein CAWSNSGGFYEQYF.